The TCR beta chain under discussion was sequenced for a study of blood T cells in healthy people across ages. CDR1 and CDR2 (germline): MDHEN, SYDVKM. CDR3 length: 15 amino acids. Germline trimming cut 2 bases from V and 0 bases from J; bases unmatched to any gene: 3. Through a sample-barcoded 5' primer and a J-beta primer mix, a second PCR was run for 7 to 11 cycles. With 12 random nucleotides, a template-switch adaptor tagged each individual cDNA molecule. TCRdb processed the 5' RACE reads anew with MiXCR; each CDR3 protein has one entry. Here the sample spans more than 700,000 distinct CDR3 sequences, 35% to 50% being singletons.

This chain joins TRBV28 and TRBJ1-2; 7 bases map to TRBD1. The source is an older man in good health. Specimen: blood. CDR3 in amino acids: CASSLGQAANYGYTF. The CDR3 nucleotides read TGTGCCAGCAGTTTAGGACAGGCAGCTAACTATGGCTACACCTTC.